Listed here are 20 T cell receptor beta chains from one sample, sequenced in a study of shared clonotypes between healthy human individuals. Libraries were prepared by immunoSEQ multiplex PCR; TCRdb keeps only in-frame clonotypes and omits some of them. The data contain 1,500,000 or so clones, 98% of them seen just once; the ten biggest clones take up 0.36%. Sequenced material: naive CD4+ T cells sorted from blood. Subset of the sample: CD45RA+ positively selected. The source of these receptors is a man aged 25 to 40 in good health.

This clone showed up just a few times. This same CDR3 is encoded by further DNA sequences in the sample. This chain joins TRBV5-5 and TRBJ2-7, with D perhaps TRBD1 (5 bases). CDR3 length: 12 residues. Germline V gives CDR1 SGHKS, CDR2 YYEKEE (reference sequence). Trimming removed 4 bases from V and 3 bases from J, with 8 bases in between. In DNA form, the CDR3 reads TGTGCCAGCAGCCCCCAGGGCTACGAGCAGTACTTC. Its protein product is CASSPQGYEQYF.

The chain is built from TRBV5-1 and TRBJ2-7, with 10 positions matching TRBD2. Germline assignment: CDR1 SGHRS and CDR2 YFSETQ. The V segment lost 0 bases and the J segment 6 bases; nucleotides outside the gene matches: 6. The CDR3 runs to 15 residues. The CDR3 coding sequence is TGCGCCAGCAGCTTGGCCCCTCTAGCGGGAGTCGAGCAGTACTTC. It codes for CASSLAPLAGVEQYF.

The chain combines TRBV30 with TRBJ1-2; possibly TRBD1 for D (6 bases). The CDR3 contains 13 residues. Trimming took off 8 bases at V and 0 bases at J, with 13 bases between the two ends. Per germline, CDR1 GTSNPN and CDR2 SVGIG (reference sequence). The CDR3 spells CAVDRTPNYGYTF. CDR3 coding DNA: TGTGCCGTCGACAGGACACCTAACTATGGCTACACCTTC.

Concerning this clone: Other DNA sequences in the same sample also yield this CDR3. The V call is TRBV18, the J call TRBJ2-7, with 9 nucleotides matching TRBD1. The germline V gene encodes CDR1 KGHSH and CDR2 LQKENI. The CDR3 covers 15 residues. V dropped 2 bases and J dropped 4; count of bases not matched to a gene: 6. The CDR3 DNA is TGTGCCAGCTCACCAGGGACAGGGCCCTCTTACGAGCAGTACTTC. It encodes CASSPGTGPSYEQYF.

The chain has TRBV5-6 and TRBJ2-7, with a possible D match to TRBD2 (6 bases). Germline values: CDR1 SGHDT, CDR2 YYEEEE. The V and J ends lost 4 bases and 0 bases respectively, with 17 bases between them. This CDR3 comprises 16 residues. The CDR3 coding sequence is TGTGCCAGCAGCGATTGGCGGGGTAAGAGCTCCTACGAGCAGTACTTC. Protein product: CASSDWRGKSSYEQYF.

The CDR3 coding sequence is TGTGCCAGCGCCGACTCTGGGGCCAACGTCCTGACTTTC. Its protein product is CASADSGANVLTF. The chain has TRBV6-5 and TRBJ2-6; D is unresolved. The germline CDR1 and CDR2 sequences are MNHEY and SVGAGI. This CDR3 region has 13 residues. With 8 bases removed from V and 0 bases from J, the gap between germline ends came to 5 bases.

The gene calls are TRBV18 and TRBJ1-4; 7 bases are a match to TRBD1. The length of the CDR3 is 14 residues. Germline-derived CDR1 and CDR2 are KGHSH and LQKENI. The V gene end was trimmed by 3 bases and the J gene end by 7 bases; junction bases not matched to a gene: 5. The CDR3 sequence is CASSPRDSGEKLFF. CDR3 in DNA: TGTGCCAGCTCACCGCGGGACAGTGGTGAAAAACTGTTTTTT.

The rearrangement uses TRBV5-1 and TRBJ1-1, with unresolved D. The CDR3 has 15 amino acids. Trimming left V 4 bases short and J 0 bases short, with 13 bases between. Germline V gene sequence: CDR1 SGHRS, CDR2 YFSETQ. The CDR3 loop is CASSLGPRMNTEAFF. The CDR3 nucleotides read TGCGCCAGCAGCCTCGGACCGAGGATGAACACTGAAGCTTTCTTT.

The genes are TRBV9 and TRBJ2-1, with TRBD2 as a possible D gene (6 bases). CDR1 is SGDLS, CDR2 YYNGEE, per germline. Trimming took off 4 bases at V and 2 bases at J, with 13 bases between the two ends. There are 15 residues in the CDR3. CDR3 sequence: CASSFSGTAYNEQFF. For the CDR3, the DNA is TGTGCCAGCAGCTTTAGCGGTACCGCCTACAATGAGCAGTTCTTC.

Note on this clone: Distinct nucleotide sequences in the sample also encode this CDR3. The chain couples TRBV7-9 to TRBJ2-5, with 7 bases matching TRBD2. V trimming: 0 bases; J trimming: 2 bases; junction bases outside the gene matches: 0. CDR1 and CDR2 (germline): SEHNR, FQNEAQ (reference sequence). The CDR3 contains 14 residues. This CDR3 is CASSLAGGQETQYF. The DNA of the CDR3 is TGTGCCAGCAGCTTAGCGGGAGGGCAAGAGACCCAGTACTTC.

On this clone: This specimen includes other DNA sequences encoding the same CDR3. This chain joins TRBV5-4 and TRBJ2-2; D gene uncertain. This CDR3 contains 13 residues. The V end was cut by 0 bases, the J end by 6 bases, with 6 bases between. CDR1 is SGHNT, CDR2 YYREEE, per germline (reference sequence). The CDR3 protein is CASSLAGPGELFF. For the CDR3, the DNA is TGTGCCAGCAGCTTGGCCGGACCCGGGGAGCTGTTTTTT. Full variable domain (outside the CDR3, taken from reference TRBV5-4 and TRBJ2-2): ETGVTQSPTHLIKTRGQQVTLRCSSQSGHNTVSWYQQALGQGPQFIFQYYREEENGRGNFPPRFSGLQFPNYSSELNVNALELDDSALYLCASSLAGPGELFFGEGSRLTVL.

The CDR3 nucleotides read TGCGCCAGCAGAGATACTAGCGGGGAGACCCAGTACTTC. This codes for CASRDTSGETQYF. The chain couples TRBV5-1 to TRBJ2-5; 9 nucleotides line up with TRBD2. V dropped 5 bases and J dropped 5; count of bases not matched to a gene: 4. Germline V gene sequence: CDR1 SGHRS, CDR2 YFSETQ. The CDR3 totals 13 residues.

This rearrangement joins TRBV18 to TRBJ2-3, with no clear D. In germline, CDR1 is KGHSH, CDR2 LQKENI. Deletions cut 3 bases from V and 5 bases from J, with 15 bases between. CDR3 size: 15 residues. The CDR3 bases are TGTGCCAGCTCACCCCTGATCAGTTTGCGAGATACGCAGTATTTT. Its protein product is CASSPLISLRDTQYF.

The V call is TRBV5-1, the J call TRBJ2-2, with D unclear. The CDR3 has 11 amino acids. Trimming took 2 bases from V and 7 from J, leaving 3 bases between them. Germline V CDR1 and CDR2: SGHRS, YFSETQ. The CDR3 loop reads CASSFDGELFF. In DNA, the CDR3 is TGCGCCAGCAGCTTTGACGGGGAGCTGTTTTTT.

This clone was picked up one time. Other DNA sequences of this sample code for an identical CDR3. The chain uses TRBV5-1 and TRBJ2-5, with 7 positions matching TRBD1. Unmatched junction bases numbered 3, after V lost 0 bases and J lost 4 bases. The CDR3 length is 14 residues. CDR1 and CDR2 from the germline V gene are SGHRS and YFSETQ. CDR3 protein: CASSLATGRETQYF. CDR3 coding DNA: TGCGCCAGCAGCTTGGCGACAGGGCGAGAGACCCAGTACTTC.

This sequence joins TRBV4-1 and TRBJ2-5, with TRBD2 matching over 11 bases. This CDR3 contains 16 residues. Germline CDR1 and CDR2: MGHRA and YSYEKL. The V gene end was trimmed by 1 base and the J gene end by 1 base; junction bases not matched to a gene: 2. CDR3 sequence (DNA): TGCGCCAGCAGCCAAGTTACTAGCGGGAGCCAAGAGACCCAGTACTTC. Protein sequence: CASSQVTSGSQETQYF.

The count of this clone is one. The V call is TRBV9, the J call TRBJ2-5, with a possible D match to TRBD1 (6 bases). Trimming took off 4 bases at V and 0 bases at J, with 10 bases between the two ends. Germline V gives CDR1 SGDLS, CDR2 YYNGEE. This CDR3 contains 14 residues. CDR3 amino acids: CASSRGQNQETQYF. Written as DNA, the CDR3 is TGTGCCAGCAGCCGAGGACAGAACCAAGAGACCCAGTACTTC.

The chain combines TRBV7-9 with TRBJ2-7; D not certain. The V and J ends lost 5 bases and 4 bases respectively, with 12 bases between them. Germline loops: CDR1 SEHNR, CDR2 FQNEAQ (reference sequence). The CDR3 length is 13 residues. Here the CDR3 DNA reads TGTGCCAGCAGCCTTGCAATAGGGTACGAGCAGTACTTC. Translating gives CASSLAIGYEQYF.

The V and J genes are TRBV14 and TRBJ2-1, with 11 bases identical to TRBD2. The CDR3 length is 16 residues. V was pared by 5 bases and J by 4 bases, with 7 bases of the junction left unmatched. The germline CDR1 and CDR2 sequences are SGHDN and FVKESK. The CDR3 nucleotides are TGTGCCAGCAGCTACCTAGCGGGAGGTTTGTACAATGAGCAGTTCTTC. Encoded protein: CASSYLAGGLYNEQFF. The entire variable domain, with the rest obtained from reference TRBV14 and TRBJ2-1, is as follows: EAGVTQFPSHSVIEKGQTVTLRCDPISGHDNLYWYRRVMGKEIKFLLHFVKESKQDESGMPNNRFLAERTGGTYSTLKVQPAELEDSGVYFCASSYLAGGLYNEQFFGPGTRLTVL.

The chain recombines TRBV30 with TRBJ1-1; a possible D gene is TRBD1 (5 bases). Trimming pared 4 bases from V and 14 bases from J, leaving 17 bases between. Per germline, CDR1 GTSNPN and CDR2 SVGIG (reference sequence). The CDR3 covers 11 residues. CDR3 bases: TGTGCCTGGAACGGCGGGGCTGAGGTATTCTTT. It encodes CAWNGGAEVFF.